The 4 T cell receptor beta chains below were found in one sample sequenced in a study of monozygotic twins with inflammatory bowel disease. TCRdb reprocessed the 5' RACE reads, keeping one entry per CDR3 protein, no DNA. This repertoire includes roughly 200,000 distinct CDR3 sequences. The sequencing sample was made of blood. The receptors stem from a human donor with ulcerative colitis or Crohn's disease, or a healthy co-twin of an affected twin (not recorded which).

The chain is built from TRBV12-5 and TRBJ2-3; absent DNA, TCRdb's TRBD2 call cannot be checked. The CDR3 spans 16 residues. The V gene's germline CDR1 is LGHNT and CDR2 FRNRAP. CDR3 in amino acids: CASGLSLAAFTDTQYF.

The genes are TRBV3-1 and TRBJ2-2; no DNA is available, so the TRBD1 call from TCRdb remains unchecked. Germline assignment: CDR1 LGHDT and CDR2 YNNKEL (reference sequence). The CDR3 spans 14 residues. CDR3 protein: CASRLSQATGELFF. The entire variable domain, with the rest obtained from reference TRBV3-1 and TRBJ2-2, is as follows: DTAVSQTPKYLVTQMGNDKSIKCEQNLGHDTMYWYKQDSKKFLKIMFSYNNKELIINETVPNRFSPKSPDKAHLNLHINSLELGDSAVYFCASRLSQATGELFFGEGSRLTVL.

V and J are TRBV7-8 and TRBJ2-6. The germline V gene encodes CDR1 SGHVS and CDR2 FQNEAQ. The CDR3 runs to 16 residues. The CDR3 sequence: CASRATGSSGANVLTF.

This CDR3 is CASSSRTSGGASYNEQFF. This rearrangement joins TRBV11-1 to TRBJ2-1; TCRdb lists TRBD2, though no DNA is available to test this call. The CDR3 covers 18 residues. Germline-derived CDR1 and CDR2 are SGHAT and FQDESV (reference sequence). Full variable domain (rest looked up from reference TRBV11-1 and TRBJ2-1): EAEVAQSPRYKITEKSQAVAFWCDPISGHATLYWYRQILGQGPELLVQFQDESVVDDSQLPKDRFSAERLKGVDSTLKIQPAELGDSAMYLCASSSRTSGGASYNEQFFGPGTRLTVL.